This TCR beta chain is drawn from a study of beta chain features in type 1 diabetes. Study-wide points: Type 1 diabetes patients showed a moderate but significant shortening of TCRB CDR3s in all four CD4+ subsets.

Of the isolated RNA, all was reverse transcribed, and so the sequenced material was expressed TCRB transcripts. The method was immunoSEQ multiplex PCR; TCRdb's version includes in-frame clones alone and lacks a portion of them. The top ten clones hold about 0.016% of a sample with 250,000 to 350,000 clones, roughly an eighth of them seen once. As to this clone: Its antigen remains unidentified.

The TCR comes from a man younger than 40 with type 1 diabetes. Material: naive CD4+ T cells from blood.

The CDR3 sequence: CASSFRQGSYNEQFF. CDR3 DNA: TGTGCCAGCAGCTTTAGACAGGGTTCCTACAATGAGCAGTTCTTC. The rearrangement uses TRBV11-1 and TRBJ2-1; 7 bases match TRBD1. Per germline, CDR1 SGHAT and CDR2 FQDESV (reference sequence). CDR3 length: 15 amino acids. Trimming took 3 bases from V and 1 from J; bases not matched to a gene: 3. The full variable domain, completed using reference TRBV11-1 and TRBJ2-1, is EAEVAQSPRYKITEKSQAVAFWCDPISGHATLYWYRQILGQGPELLVQFQDESVVDDSQLPKDRFSAERLKGVDSTLKIQPAELGDSAMYLCASSFRQGSYNEQFFGPGTRLTVL.